This section outlines one T cell receptor beta chain sequence together with its context. TCRdb's table, derived via immunoSEQ multiplex PCR, lists solely in-frame clones and lacks some. The repertoire has around 50,000 clones, roughly nine tenths of them found once; the top ten carry roughly 3.9%. This sample was taken from a study of technical replicates of blood from a handful of donors. The V gene lost 0 bases and the J gene lost 5 bases, with 5 bases spanning the gap. CDR3 length: 14 amino acids. Looked up from germline, CDR1 is LNHNV and CDR2 is YYDKDF (reference sequence). V is TRBV15 and J is TRBJ1-6; no reliable D call. The sample consisted of PBMCs. The source of this sequence is a human donor in good health. Some clones in this sample may be carry-over from other donors' samples. In DNA, the CDR3 is TGTGCCACCAGCAGAGACCCGGATAATTCACCCCTCCACTTT. Protein: CATSRDPDNSPLHF.